These 17 T cell receptor beta chains originate from one sample sequenced in a study of CD8 T cells in Susac syndrome. Random hexamers primed reverse transcription of about 0.5 to 1 ug RNA. TCRdb re-derived calls from the immunoSEQ multiplex PCR reads in MiXCR, one entry per CDR3 protein. The data show tens of thousands of distinct CDR3 sequences, with about 95% seen just once and about 0.68% held by the top ten. Material for sequencing was CD8+ T cells from PBMCs. Receptor source: a human donor with Susac syndrome.

The gene calls are TRBV20-1 and TRBJ1-2, with no clear D. Germline V CDR1 and CDR2: DFQATT, SNEGSKA (reference sequence). Trimming removed 2 bases from V and 0 bases from J, with 19 bases in between. This CDR3 comprises 17 residues. CDR3: CSARPPGRGGANYGYTF. The CDR3 bases are TGCAGTGCTAGACCCCCTGGGCGGGGAGGCGCTAACTATGGCTACACCTTC.

This clonotype was counted once. The chain recombines TRBV7-2 with TRBJ2-7; 13 nucleotides align to TRBD2. The junction had 5 bases not matched to a gene; V was cut back by 5 bases and J by 4 bases. The CDR3 extends over 15 amino acids. Germline loops: CDR1 SGHTA, CDR2 FQGNSA. CDR3 nucleotides: TGTGCCAGCAGCCGAGTGACTAGCGGGGGGTACGAGCAGTACTTC. Translated, it gives CASSRVTSGGYEQYF.

The chain has TRBV14 and TRBJ1-5; D ambiguous. There are 17 residues in the CDR3. Per germline, CDR1 SGHDN and CDR2 FVKESK. V gave up 7 bases and J gave up 0 bases, with 19 bases separating them. The CDR3 sequence: CASTTFGTEYSNQPQHF. The DNA of the CDR3 is TGTGCCAGCACCACCTTCGGTACAGAATATAGCAATCAGCCCCAGCATTTT. The full variable domain, completed using reference TRBV14 and TRBJ1-5, is EAGVTQFPSHSVIEKGQTVTLRCDPISGHDNLYWYRRVMGKEIKFLLHFVKESKQDESGMPNNRFLAERTGGTYSTLKVQPAELEDSGVYFCASTTFGTEYSNQPQHFGDGTRLSIL.

The chain has TRBV6-5 and TRBJ1-2; D not resolved. CDR1 is MNHEY, CDR2 SVGAGI, per germline. The CDR3 extends over 15 amino acids. Trimming took 6 bases from V and 2 from J, leaving 16 bases between them. Here the CDR3 reads CASRPYSTGNYGYTF. The CDR3 DNA reads as TGTGCCAGCAGGCCCTATTCTACCGGGAACTATGGCTACACCTTC.

The genes are TRBV7-2 and TRBJ1-2, with unresolved D. V was trimmed by 4 bases and J by 1 base, leaving 10 bases between them. CDR3 length: 14 amino acids. Germline CDR1 SGHTA, CDR2 FQGNSA. In nucleotides, the CDR3 is TGTGCCAGCAGCTCCTCGGGGAGTAACTATGGCTACACCTTC. Translating it yields CASSSSGSNYGYTF.

V usage is TRBV7-2 and J usage is TRBJ2-1; the match to TRBD2 covers 11 bases. This CDR3 is 13 amino acids long. CDR1 is SGHTA and CDR2 is FQGNSA in the germline V gene. The V segment lost 7 bases and the J segment 10 bases; nucleotides outside the gene matches: 6. The CDR3 bases are TGTGCCAGCACCCCGACTAGCGGGGCCGAGCAGTTCTTC. As protein: CASTPTSGAEQFF.

The chain uses TRBV7-3 and TRBJ2-3; D call uncertain. Trimming pared 2 bases from V and 7 bases from J, leaving 10 bases between. This CDR3 has 13 amino acids. Germline V gene data show CDR1 as SGHTA and CDR2 as FQGTGA. The CDR3 region has the DNA TGTGCCAGCAGCTTACGGACCCCCAATACGCAGTATTTT. Encoded protein: CASSLRTPNTQYF. The full variable domain, with the rest looked up from reference TRBV7-3 and TRBJ2-3, is GAGVSQTPSNKVTEKGKYVELRCDPISGHTALYWYRQSLGQGPEFLIYFQGTGAADDSGLPNDRFFAVRPEGSVSTLKIQRTERGDSAVYLCASSLRTPNTQYFGPGTRLTVL.

CDR3 loop: CASSAGLAGGHEQFF. The CDR3 DNA sequence: TGTGCCAGCAGTGCGGGACTAGCGGGGGGGCATGAGCAGTTCTTC. The chain joins TRBV12-3 or TRBV12-4 to TRBJ2-1, with 16 bases identical to TRBD2. After removal of 5 bases from V and 8 bases from J, the junction contained 3 bases not matched to a gene. CDR3 length equals 15 residues.

The rearrangement joins TRBV7-2 to TRBJ1-1; no firm D call. The CDR3 covers 14 residues. The germline V gene has CDR1 SGHTA and CDR2 FQGNSA. V dropped 5 bases and J dropped 1 base, with 11 bases sitting between them. The CDR3 DNA reads TGTGCCAGCAGCCTAGGTCCGGGGAACACTGAAGCTTTCTTT. It encodes CASSLGPGNTEAFF.

This chain joins TRBV2 and TRBJ1-2; a weak D match, TRBD1 (5 bases). The length of the CDR3 is 13 residues. V lost 0 bases and J lost 8, with 10 bases in between. CDR1 and CDR2 from the germline V gene are SNHLY and FYNNEI. The CDR3 sequence is CASSEARVEGYTF. The DNA of the CDR3 is TGTGCCAGCAGTGAAGCCAGGGTAGAAGGCTACACCTTC. Combining the CDR3 with reference TRBV2 and TRBJ1-2 gives the whole variable domain EPEVTQTPSHQVTQMGQEVILRCVPISNHLYFYWYRQILGQKVEFLVSFYNNEISEKSEIFDDQFSVERPDGSNFTLKIRSTKLEDSAMYFCASSEARVEGYTFGSGTRLTVV.

J is TRBJ2-3 and V is TRBV2; D is tentatively TRBD1 or TRBD2 (7 bases each). V lost 8 bases, J lost 5 bases, and 20 bases lay in between. The CDR3 length is 15 residues. CDR1 is SNHLY and CDR2 is FYNNEI in the germline V gene. The CDR3 sequence: CASHSGGRGEDTQYF. The CDR3 nucleotides are TGTGCCAGCCATTCAGGGGGGAGGGGAGAAGATACGCAGTATTTT. Full variable domain (rest looked up from reference TRBV2 and TRBJ2-3): EPEVTQTPSHQVTQMGQEVILRCVPISNHLYFYWYRQILGQKVEFLVSFYNNEISEKSEIFDDQFSVERPDGSNFTLKIRSTKLEDSAMYFCASHSGGRGEDTQYFGPGTRLTVL.

The chain has TRBV7-6 and TRBJ1-1; 11 bases are a match to TRBD1. CDR1 and CDR2 from the germline V gene are SGHVS and FNYEAQ. V was clipped by 3 bases and J by 8 bases; unmatched bases: 5. The CDR3 loop spans 14 amino acids. CDR3 sequence (DNA): TGTGCCAGCAGCTTCGGACAGGGGGCGAGGGAAGCTTTCTTT. This sequence encodes CASSFGQGAREAFF.

The gene calls are TRBV29-1 and TRBJ2-2; D could derive from TRBD1 or TRBD2 (5 bases each). The length of the CDR3 is 14 residues. Germline V gene lookup returns CDR1 SQVTM and CDR2 ANQGSEA. V was trimmed by 6 bases and J by 1 base, leaving 12 bases between them. The CDR3: CSVTGTVNTGELFF. For the CDR3, the DNA is TGCAGCGTCACCGGGACGGTGAACACCGGGGAGCTGTTTTTT.

In its sample, this clonotype was seen once. The chain recombines TRBV12-3 or TRBV12-4 with TRBJ2-5, with 9 positions matching TRBD2. V lost 2 bases, J lost 0 bases, and 4 bases stayed unmatched. The CDR3 is 16 residues long. This CDR3 reads CASSLRAGGYQETQYF. DNA for the CDR3: TGTGCCAGCAGTTTACGAGCGGGGGGTTACCAAGAGACCCAGTACTTC.

The chain uses TRBV19 and TRBJ1-2; TRBD1 matches at 8 bases. The germline CDR1 and CDR2 sequences are LNHDA and SQIVND (reference sequence). The CDR3 has 14 residues. The V and J ends lost 6 bases and 6 bases, in that order; junction bases with no gene match: 9. CDR3 protein: CASSLRTGRDGYTF. The CDR3 coding sequence is TGTGCCAGTAGCCTTCGGACAGGGAGGGATGGCTACACCTTC.

V usage is TRBV30 and J usage is TRBJ1-1, with D perhaps matching TRBD1 (6 bases). The CDR3 has 13 residues. V was clipped by 2 bases and J by 7 bases, with 14 bases between them. CDR1 is GTSNPN, CDR2 SVGIG, per germline (reference sequence). The CDR3 DNA follows: TGTGCCTGGAGTACTACAGGGCAAGGTGAAGCTTTCTTT. Translation gives CAWSTTGQGEAFF.

In this sample, this clonotype turned up a few times. J is TRBJ2-7 and V is TRBV29-1; 7 bases match TRBD1. The V gene end was trimmed by 4 bases and the J gene end by 3 bases; junction bases not matched to a gene: 6. Per the germline V gene, CDR1 is SQVTM and CDR2 is ANQGSEA. CDR3 length: 13 amino acids. CDR3 region: CSVGPGQNYEQYF. CDR3 DNA sequence: TGCAGCGTTGGCCCGGGACAGAACTACGAGCAGTACTTC.